Listed below are T cell receptor beta chains from one sample, sequenced in a study of shared clonotypes between healthy human individuals. Sequenced by immunoSEQ multiplex PCR; TCRdb stores in-frame clones only, minus some. The table lists 2 million to 2.5 million clones, under 95% of them singletons, with approximately 0.4% in the top ten. Sequenced sample: naive CD4+ T cells from PBMCs. Receptors were obtained from a man aged 18 to 30 in good health. Some clones in this sample may be carry-over from other donors' samples. Each CDR3 is given with its conserved first and last residue. Each record gives: D gene, clone size, J gene, V gene, CDR3 DNA, CDR3 protein. D genes are given only for firm matches. For some rows the clone size is stated as once, few or many, or as a class when expanded; others skip it.

d_call: NA
clone_size: NA
j_call: TRBJ1-1
v_call: TRBV30
cdr3_nt: TGTGCCTGTAACGAGGGGAGGAAAGCTTTCTTT
cdr3_aa: CACNEGRKAFF

d_call: NA
clone_size: NA
j_call: TRBJ1-2
v_call: TRBV6-5
cdr3_nt: TGTGCCAGCACCGAAGGGGCTGGGGAGGTCTATGGCTACACCTTC
cdr3_aa: CASTEGAGEVYGYTF

d_call: NA
clone_size: NA
j_call: TRBJ2-1
v_call: TRBV9
cdr3_nt: TGTGCCAGCAGCGTAGGAGCCTGGGATGAGCAGTTCTTC
cdr3_aa: CASSVGAWDEQFF

d_call: TRBD2
clone_size: NA
j_call: TRBJ2-7
v_call: TRBV27
cdr3_nt: TGTGCCAGCAGCAAAGTGTCTAGCGGGAGTACCGAGCAGTACTTC
cdr3_aa: CASSKVSSGSTEQYF

d_call: TRBD1
clone_size: NA
j_call: TRBJ1-2
v_call: TRBV5-1
cdr3_nt: TGCGCCAGCAGCTTCGAGCCCGGGACAGGGGTGGGCTACACCTTC
cdr3_aa: CASSFEPGTGVGYTF

d_call: TRBD1
clone_size: NA
j_call: TRBJ1-2
v_call: TRBV28
cdr3_nt: TGTGCCAGCAGTTTACTGGACAGGGGAGACTATGGCTACACCTTC
cdr3_aa: CASSLLDRGDYGYTF

d_call: NA
clone_size: NA
j_call: TRBJ2-2
v_call: TRBV9
cdr3_nt: TGTGCCAGCAGCGTAAGGACGAACACCGGGGAGCTGTTTTTT
cdr3_aa: CASSVRTNTGELFF

d_call: NA
clone_size: NA
j_call: TRBJ2-3
v_call: TRBV6-1
cdr3_nt: TGTGCCAGCAGTGTGGGTACAGATACGCAGTATTTT
cdr3_aa: CASSVGTDTQYF

d_call: TRBD1
clone_size: NA
j_call: TRBJ2-4
v_call: TRBV30
cdr3_nt: TGTGCCTGGAGCGCCGAGGGGGCAGACATTCAGTACTTC
cdr3_aa: CAWSAEGADIQYF

d_call: TRBD1
clone_size: NA
j_call: TRBJ1-3
v_call: TRBV28
cdr3_nt: TGTGCCAGCAAGGGAGGGGGCAGTGGAAACACCATATATTTT
cdr3_aa: CASKGGGSGNTIYF

d_call: NA
clone_size: NA
j_call: TRBJ1-1
v_call: TRBV5-1
cdr3_nt: TGCGCCAGCAGCTTGGGTGGTGCGGGATCCATGAACACTGAAGCTTTCTTT
cdr3_aa: CASSLGGAGSMNTEAFF

d_call: NA
clone_size: NA
j_call: TRBJ2-7
v_call: TRBV30
cdr3_nt: TGTGCCGCCGGTGACCCGGCTTACGAGTCCTACGAGCAGTACTTC
cdr3_aa: CAAGDPAYESYEQYF

d_call: TRBD1
clone_size: NA
j_call: TRBJ2-5
v_call: TRBV30
cdr3_nt: TGTACCTGGAGTGTACGGGGGGACAGGGTACAGACCCAGTACTTC
cdr3_aa: CTWSVRGDRVQTQYF

d_call: TRBD2
clone_size: NA
j_call: TRBJ2-1
v_call: TRBV28
cdr3_nt: TGTGCCAGCAGTTCCACCTTTAGCGGGAGGGCCTACAATGAGCAGTTCTTC
cdr3_aa: CASSSTFSGRAYNEQFF

d_call: TRBD2
clone_size: NA
j_call: TRBJ2-7
v_call: TRBV5-5
cdr3_nt: TGTGCCAGCAGCCGAGGGACTAGCGGTTATACCTACGAGCAGTACTTC
cdr3_aa: CASSRGTSGYTYEQYF

d_call: NA
clone_size: NA
j_call: TRBJ2-3
v_call: TRBV30
cdr3_nt: TGTGCCTGGAGCGGGATATGGACAGATACGCAGTATTTT
cdr3_aa: CAWSGIWTDTQYF

d_call: TRBD2
clone_size: NA
j_call: TRBJ2-7
v_call: TRBV5-4
cdr3_nt: TGTGCCGGGGGGATGGCGGGGGCCTACGAGCAGTACTTC
cdr3_aa: CAGGMAGAYEQYF

d_call: NA
clone_size: NA
j_call: TRBJ1-5
v_call: TRBV7-2
cdr3_nt: TGTGCCAGCAGCTTAGGGGCCAACAGGGAAAGACCCCAGCATTTT
cdr3_aa: CASSLGANRERPQHF

d_call: TRBD1
clone_size: NA
j_call: TRBJ2-1
v_call: TRBV7-9
cdr3_nt: TGTGCCAGCAGCCCCGGGACAGGAAAGGGGGATGAGCAGTTCTTC
cdr3_aa: CASSPGTGKGDEQFF

d_call: NA
clone_size: NA
j_call: TRBJ1-1
v_call: TRBV4-1
cdr3_nt: TGCGCCAGCAGCCAAGGGAGGGGCGGGACAAGGCTGCTGAACACTGAAGCTTTCTTT
cdr3_aa: CASSQGRGGTRLLNTEAFF

d_call: TRBD1
clone_size: few
j_call: TRBJ1-2
v_call: TRBV2
cdr3_nt: TGTGCCAGCAGTAGACAGGGATACACCTTC
cdr3_aa: CASSRQGYTF

d_call: NA
clone_size: NA
j_call: TRBJ2-7
v_call: TRBV2
cdr3_nt: TGTGCCAGCAGTGAGGGAACAGTCTACGAGCAGTACTTC
cdr3_aa: CASSEGTVYEQYF

d_call: TRBD2
clone_size: NA
j_call: TRBJ2-3
v_call: TRBV5-1
cdr3_nt: TGCGCCAGCAGAGGACTAGCTGGCACAGATACGCAGTATTTT
cdr3_aa: CASRGLAGTDTQYF

d_call: TRBD1
clone_size: NA
j_call: TRBJ1-2
v_call: TRBV5-1
cdr3_nt: TGCGCCAGCAGCGCGGGAGGGACAGAGCTCTATGGCTACACCTTC
cdr3_aa: CASSAGGTELYGYTF

d_call: NA
clone_size: NA
j_call: TRBJ1-2
v_call: TRBV6-6
cdr3_nt: TGTGCCAGCAGACCCACCGGGACAACGGGCTATGGCTACACCTTC
cdr3_aa: CASRPTGTTGYGYTF

d_call: NA
clone_size: many
j_call: TRBJ2-7
v_call: TRBV5-5
cdr3_nt: TGTGCCAGCAGCTTGAGGGAGATTTCCTACGAGCAGTACTTC
cdr3_aa: CASSLREISYEQYF

d_call: TRBD2
clone_size: NA
j_call: TRBJ2-1
v_call: TRBV28
cdr3_nt: TGTGCCAGCAGTTTACGGAGGACTAGCGGGTTTAGCAATGAGCAGTTCTTC
cdr3_aa: CASSLRRTSGFSNEQFF

d_call: NA
clone_size: once
j_call: TRBJ2-6
v_call: TRBV15
cdr3_nt: TGTGCCACCTCGGCCCTCTCTGGGGCCAACGTCCTGACTTTC
cdr3_aa: CATSALSGANVLTF

d_call: NA
clone_size: NA
j_call: TRBJ1-2
v_call: TRBV29-1
cdr3_nt: TGCAGCGTTCTAACACTGAACTATGGCTACACCTTC
cdr3_aa: CSVLTLNYGYTF

d_call: NA
clone_size: NA
j_call: TRBJ2-1
v_call: TRBV12-5
cdr3_nt: TGTGCTAGTGGTCGAGGGCGAAATGAGGAGCAGTTCTTC
cdr3_aa: CASGRGRNEEQFF

d_call: TRBD2
clone_size: NA
j_call: TRBJ2-2
v_call: TRBV14
cdr3_nt: TGTGCCAGCAGCCTTCGGCCGGGAGGGCCGAACAGCGGGGAGCTGTTTTTT
cdr3_aa: CASSLRPGGPNSGELFF

d_call: NA
clone_size: NA
j_call: TRBJ2-5
v_call: TRBV5-6
cdr3_nt: TGTGCCAGCAGCTCCGACAGAGCGGCCTTGGCCCAGTACTTC
cdr3_aa: CASSSDRAALAQYF

d_call: NA
clone_size: NA
j_call: TRBJ1-2
v_call: TRBV6-6
cdr3_nt: TGTGCCAGCAACTCGGACACCTATGGCTACACCTTC
cdr3_aa: CASNSDTYGYTF

d_call: TRBD1
clone_size: NA
j_call: TRBJ2-7
v_call: TRBV6-6
cdr3_nt: TGTGCCAGCAGTGACCCCGGGACAGGGGGGTTCGAGCAGTACTTC
cdr3_aa: CASSDPGTGGFEQYF

d_call: NA
clone_size: NA
j_call: TRBJ2-7
v_call: TRBV4-1
cdr3_nt: TGCGCCAGCAGCCAAGTAGGGGGGTTAGAGGTCGAGCAGTACTTC
cdr3_aa: CASSQVGGLEVEQYF

d_call: TRBD1
clone_size: once
j_call: TRBJ1-3
v_call: TRBV18
cdr3_nt: TGTGCCAGCTCCCCCGGACAGGATCCCACTGGAAACACCATATATTTT
cdr3_aa: CASSPGQDPTGNTIYF

d_call: NA
clone_size: NA
j_call: TRBJ1-1
v_call: TRBV28
cdr3_nt: TGTGCCAGCAGTTTATCGGCAGGGGTTAACACTGAAGCTTTCTTT
cdr3_aa: CASSLSAGVNTEAFF

d_call: NA
clone_size: NA
j_call: TRBJ2-7
v_call: TRBV7-9
cdr3_nt: TGTGCCAGCAGCCGGGACTTGCGATCCTACGAGCAGTACTTC
cdr3_aa: CASSRDLRSYEQYF

d_call: NA
clone_size: NA
j_call: TRBJ2-1
v_call: TRBV19
cdr3_nt: TGTGCCAGTAGAGGTATCGGGGTATATGAGCAGTTCTTC
cdr3_aa: CASRGIGVYEQFF

d_call: NA
clone_size: NA
j_call: TRBJ2-3
v_call: TRBV5-1
cdr3_nt: TGCGCCAGCAGCTTGGCTCTGGGGGCGAACTCAGATACGCAGTATTTT
cdr3_aa: CASSLALGANSDTQYF

d_call: NA
clone_size: NA
j_call: TRBJ1-1
v_call: TRBV7-9
cdr3_nt: TGTGCCAGCAGCGACTTTCTTGAAAGCACTGAAGCTTTCTTT
cdr3_aa: CASSDFLESTEAFF

d_call: NA
clone_size: NA
j_call: TRBJ1-2
v_call: TRBV29-1
cdr3_nt: TGCAGCGTCGGAGGGAGCTATGGCTACACCTTC
cdr3_aa: CSVGGSYGYTF

d_call: TRBD2
clone_size: few
j_call: TRBJ2-1
v_call: TRBV6-1
cdr3_nt: TGTGCCAGCAGTGAACTAGCGGGAGGCTACAATGAGCAGTTCTTC
cdr3_aa: CASSELAGGYNEQFF

d_call: NA
clone_size: NA
j_call: TRBJ2-1
v_call: TRBV6-6
cdr3_nt: TGTGCCACAACGATTAGCGAATACTACAATGAGCAGTTCTTC
cdr3_aa: CATTISEYYNEQFF

d_call: TRBD1
clone_size: NA
j_call: TRBJ1-2
v_call: TRBV9
cdr3_nt: TGTGCCAGCAGCGTAGGATACGACAGGGAGGCTAACTATGGCTACACCTTC
cdr3_aa: CASSVGYDREANYGYTF

d_call: TRBD1
clone_size: NA
j_call: TRBJ1-4
v_call: TRBV4-2
cdr3_nt: TGTGCCAGCAGCCAGGGACAGGGGTATACAAAACTGTTTTTT
cdr3_aa: CASSQGQGYTKLFF

d_call: TRBD1
clone_size: NA
j_call: TRBJ2-7
v_call: TRBV7-2
cdr3_nt: TGTGCCAGCAGCTCCGCCGGGACAGGGTTCTACGAGCAGTACTTC
cdr3_aa: CASSSAGTGFYEQYF

d_call: NA
clone_size: NA
j_call: TRBJ2-7
v_call: TRBV6-1
cdr3_nt: TGTGCCAGCAACCAACCCTACGAGCAGTACTTC
cdr3_aa: CASNQPYEQYF

d_call: NA
clone_size: NA
j_call: TRBJ2-1
v_call: TRBV5-4
cdr3_nt: TGTGCCAGCAGCCCCCGCGTGGCCCCACCAGACTACAATGAGCAGTTCTTC
cdr3_aa: CASSPRVAPPDYNEQFF